This entry lists 28 T cell receptor beta chains sequenced from one sample in a study of T cells in Graves' hyperthyroidism and ophthalmopathy. TCR beta CDR3 region amplification was performed from RNA transcripts. The TCR CDR3 was amplified in a first-round RT-PCR using the HTBI primer set. TCRdb processed the multiplex PCR reads anew with MiXCR; each CDR3 protein has one entry. The table shows fewer than 200,000 distinct CDR3 sequences, with 17% occurring only once. Sequencing input: blood. Receptor source: a woman aged 50 to 65 with Graves' hyperthyroidism.

The V and J genes are TRBV27 and TRBJ2-7, with D tentatively TRBD2 (6 bases). Germline V lookup: CDR1 MNHEY, CDR2 SMNVEV (reference sequence). Trimming removed 7 bases at V and 3 bases at J, with 16 bases between. This CDR3 region has 14 residues. The CDR3 DNA reads as TGTGCCAGCAAGGAGGGCCCCTTTATCTACGAGCAGTACTTC. It specifies CASKEGPFIYEQYF.

This clonotype has more than one count but fewer than ten. The genes are TRBV6-2 or TRBV6-3 and TRBJ1-5; D remains ambiguous. V was trimmed by 4 bases and J by 5 bases, leaving 15 bases between them. Per germline, CDR1 MNHEY and CDR2 SVGEGT. This CDR3 has 15 residues. The DNA of the CDR3 is TGTGCCAGCAGTTCCTTAACATTAAACGATCAGCCCCAGCATTTT. As protein: CASSSLTLNDQPQHF.

This clonotype was observed many times. The CDR3: CASSPPGPNTDTQYF. The CDR3 bases are TGTGCCAGCAGTCCCCCGGGCCCGAACACAGATACGCAGTATTTT. The chain employs TRBV28 and TRBJ2-3; D remains ambiguous. CDR3 size: 15 residues. With 5 bases removed from V and 2 bases from J, the gap between germline ends came to 14 bases. Germline CDR1 reads MDHEN; CDR2 reads SYDVKM.

The chain is built from TRBV11-1 and TRBJ2-1; possibly TRBD2 for D (6 bases). This CDR3 is 16 amino acids long. Trimming removed 4 bases at V and 0 bases at J, with 13 bases between. Germline lookup yields CDR1 SGHAT and CDR2 FQDESV (reference sequence). CDR3 nucleotide sequence: TGTGCCAGCAGCTCCGGGACTGAGAGCTCCTACAATGAGCAGTTCTTC. Residues: CASSSGTESSYNEQFF.

This clonotype was seen many times. This rearrangement joins TRBV20-1 to TRBJ1-6, with D possibly TRBD1 on 5 matching bases. Trimming removed 3 bases at V and 10 bases at J, with 19 bases between. This CDR3 region has 15 residues. The germline V gene has CDR1 DFQATT and CDR2 SNEGSKA (reference sequence). The CDR3 loop reads CSARGYQGVRSPLHF. CDR3 DNA: TGCAGTGCTAGGGGGTACCAGGGTGTTCGGTCACCCCTCCACTTT.

In its sample, this clonotype was seen once. V gene TRBV29-1 combines with J gene TRBJ2-3; 7 nucleotides line up with TRBD1. Germline CDR1 and CDR2: SQVTM and ANQGSEA. This CDR3 is built from 12 residues. The V gene end was trimmed by 7 bases and the J gene end by 2 bases; junction bases not matched to a gene: 3. CDR3 coding DNA: TGCAGCGGAGGGACAGCCACAGATACGCAGTATTTT. This codes for CSGGTATDTQYF.

In this sample, this clonotype turned up many times. This sequence joins TRBV12-3 or TRBV12-4 and TRBJ1-1; D is undetermined. The germline V and J ends were trimmed by 8 bases and 6 bases, with 13 bases remaining between them. CDR3 length: 12 amino acids. CDR3 loop: CASPGGSAEAFF. In nucleotides, the CDR3 is TGTGCCAGCCCCGGCGGGTCGGCTGAAGCTTTCTTT.

The table lists this clonotype with many counts. This rearrangement joins TRBV20-1 to TRBJ2-7; the match to TRBD2 covers 8 bases. CDR3 length: 16 residues. Germline V gives CDR1 DFQATT, CDR2 SNEGSKA (reference sequence). V was clipped by 1 base and J by 3 bases; unmatched bases: 11. The chain's CDR3 is CSARAGTAGEYYEQYF. The CDR3 DNA sequence: TGCAGTGCTAGAGCGGGAACAGCGGGGGAATACTACGAGCAGTACTTC.

This clonotype was picked up many times. The J gene is TRBJ2-1, the V gene TRBV6-1, with 7 bases that match TRBD1. V dropped 5 bases and J dropped 7; count of bases not matched to a gene: 14. Germline V lookup: CDR1 MNHNS, CDR2 SASEGT. The CDR3 length is 16 residues. Here the CDR3 DNA reads TGTGCCAGCAGTCTCGGACAGGCCACTAGGGGGAATGAGCAGTTCTTC. Its protein product is CASSLGQATRGNEQFF.

V and J are TRBV4-1 and TRBJ2-7; D might be TRBD2 (5 bases). V lost 2 bases to trimming and J lost 0 bases, with 14 bases between them. The germline V gene encodes CDR1 MGHRA and CDR2 YSYEKL. This CDR3 is built from 16 residues. CDR3 sequence: CASSQYTTTSSYEQYF. In DNA form, the CDR3 reads TGCGCCAGCAGCCAATATACCACTACTAGCTCCTACGAGCAGTACTTC.

This clonotype was seen many times. J is TRBJ1-5 and V is TRBV19; D is undetermined. Deletions cut 4 bases from V and 5 bases from J, with 6 bases between. Per the germline V gene, CDR1 is LNHDA and CDR2 is SQIVND (reference sequence). The CDR3 consists of 12 residues. CDR3 DNA sequence: TGTGCCAGTAGTAACACCGATCAGCCCCAGCATTTT. Protein: CASSNTDQPQHF.

This clonotype was detected many times. The genes are TRBV6-1 and TRBJ1-2, with D tentatively TRBD1 (5 bases). Germline V lookup: CDR1 MNHNS, CDR2 SASEGT. The V gene lost 8 bases and the J gene lost 3 bases, with 13 bases spanning the gap. CDR3 length: 13 residues. The CDR3 loop reads CASSMGGDYGYTF. CDR3 nucleotide sequence: TGTGCCAGCTCTATGGGGGGTGACTATGGCTACACCTTC.

This clonotype was seen at least ten times. An end of the junction does not agree with germline; a read error may underlie this. The chain is built from TRBV5-1 and TRBJ2-1, with D maybe TRBD2 (5 bases). CDR1 SGHRS and CDR2 YFSETQ come from the germline V gene. The CDR3 covers 12 residues. DNA for the CDR3: TGCGCCAGCACCTATCGAGGGCATGAGCAATTCTTC. Its translation is CASTYRGHEQFF.

This clonotype was picked up many times. This chain links TRBV11-2 with TRBJ2-1, with 12 bases fitting TRBD2. The CDR3 consists of 15 residues. V lost 4 bases to trimming and J lost 7 bases; unmatched junction nucleotides: 5. Per germline, CDR1 SGHAT and CDR2 FQNNGV. The CDR3 here is CASSSSGGARNEQFF. DNA of the CDR3: TGTGCCAGCAGCTCTAGCGGGGGGGCGAGGAATGAGCAGTTCTTC. The variable domain in full, completed from reference TRBV11-2 and TRBJ2-1, reads EAGVAQSPRYKIIEKRQSVAFWCNPISGHATLYWYQQILGQGPKLLIQFQNNGVVDDSQLPKDRFSAERLKGVDSTLKIQPAKLEDSAVYLCASSSSGGARNEQFFGPGTRLTVL.

This clonotype was recorded a few times. J is TRBJ2-5 and V is TRBV5-6; tentatively, D is TRBD1 (6 bases). The V and J ends lost 4 bases and 12 bases respectively, with 16 bases between them. Germline loops: CDR1 SGHDT, CDR2 YYEEEE. The CDR3 sequence is 12 residues long. The CDR3 loop is CASSTGTLNEYF. The CDR3 bases are TGTGCCAGCAGCACCGGGACACTTAACGAGTACTTC.

This clonotype was detected a few times. The chain combines TRBV5-6 with TRBJ2-7; TRBD2 aligns across 8 bases. The CDR3 contains 14 residues. From germline, CDR1 is SGHDT and CDR2 YYEEEE. The V segment lost 2 bases and the J segment 4 bases; nucleotides outside the gene matches: 5. The CDR3 bases are TGTGCCAGCAGCTTTAGCGGGGCGGCGTACGAGCAGTACTTC. It translates to CASSFSGAAYEQYF.

Many counts were recorded for this clonotype. CDR3: CATSRPRNTEAFF. The CDR3 DNA reads TGTGCCACCAGCAGACCCCGGAACACTGAAGCTTTCTTT. The chain couples TRBV15 to TRBJ1-1, with D unclear. There are 13 residues in the CDR3. CDR1 is LNHNV and CDR2 is YYDKDF in the germline V gene (reference sequence). Trimming removed 2 bases at V and 1 base at J, with 5 bases between.

This chain links TRBV28 with TRBJ1-1; possibly TRBD1 for D (6 bases). CDR3 size: 14 residues. Trimming took off 3 bases at V and 4 bases at J, with 12 bases between the two ends. Germline V gene sequence: CDR1 MDHEN, CDR2 SYDVKM. CDR3 in amino acids: CASSLAGVRTEAFF. CDR3 nucleotide sequence: TGTGCCAGCAGTTTGGCAGGGGTCCGCACTGAAGCTTTCTTT.

Ten or more counts support this clonotype. V gene TRBV7-2 combines with J gene TRBJ2-5; 9 nucleotides agree with TRBD1. From germline, CDR1 is SGHTA and CDR2 FQGNSA. The CDR3 runs to 15 residues. Germline trimming cut 5 bases from V and 5 bases from J; bases unmatched to any gene: 9. This CDR3 is CASSRPQGARETQYF. CDR3 in DNA: TGTGCCAGCAGCCGCCCACAGGGGGCACGGGAGACCCAGTACTTC.

This clonotype has at least ten counts. V gene TRBV9 combines with J gene TRBJ2-3; D might be TRBD1 (5 bases). V was pared by 2 bases and J by 3 bases, with 13 bases between. Looked up from germline, CDR1 is SGDLS and CDR2 is YYNGEE. This CDR3 comprises 15 residues. The CDR3 spells CASSVAGSGTDTQYF. The CDR3 nucleotides read TGTGCCAGCAGCGTCGCAGGGTCCGGGACAGATACGCAGTATTTT.

This clonotype has a handful of counts. The junction and the germline gene differ at one end; a read error may be behind it. The chain joins TRBV6-2 or TRBV6-3 to TRBJ2-3, with D uncertain. From germline, CDR1 is MNHEY and CDR2 SVGEGT. The CDR3 is made up of 13 amino acids. CDR3: CAGRKAVTDTQYF. The DNA for the CDR3 is TGTGCCGGCAGGAAGGCGGTAACAGATACGCAGTATTTT.

This sequence joins TRBV6-5 and TRBJ1-2; possibly TRBD1 for D (6 bases). Per germline, CDR1 MNHEY and CDR2 SVGAGI. The CDR3 contains 16 residues. V dropped 2 bases and J dropped 7 bases, with 20 bases sitting between them. The CDR3: CASSYLQGGPLGGYTF. DNA for the CDR3: TGTGCCAGCAGTTACCTGCAAGGGGGGCCCCTGGGTGGCTACACCTTC.

This clonotype was counted between two and nine times. The V gene is TRBV4-1, the J gene TRBJ1-1; 11 bases match TRBD1. The J segment lost 5 bases and the V segment lost 4 bases, leaving 9 bases of the junction unmatched. Germline V gene data show CDR1 as MGHRA and CDR2 as YSYEKL. CDR3 length: 16 amino acids. CDR3 protein: CASSLLGGTGGTEAFF. For the CDR3, the DNA is TGCGCCAGCAGCCTTCTTGGGGGGACAGGGGGGACTGAAGCTTTCTTT.

This clonotype was counted ten times or more. The V and J genes are TRBV7-6 and TRBJ2-1, with TRBD1 matching 9 bases. The CDR3 runs to 20 residues. Germline CDR1 is SGHVS and CDR2 is FNYEAQ. The V gene end was trimmed by 4 bases and the J gene end by 5 bases; junction bases not matched to a gene: 21. CDR3 sequence reads: CASSYHYPGTGRSGDNEQFF. In nucleotides, the CDR3 is TGTGCCAGCAGCTACCACTACCCCGGGACAGGGCGTTCTGGAGACAATGAGCAGTTCTTC.

Only a few counts were recorded for this clonotype. One base away lies a much larger clone, so this may be a sequencing read error. The genes are TRBV11-2 and TRBJ1-4, with a possible D match to TRBD1 (6 bases). The CDR3 is 15 amino acids. Trimming removed 6 bases from V and 0 bases from J, with 11 bases in between. CDR1 SGHAT and CDR2 FQNNGV come from the germline V gene. CDR3 amino acids: CASRPHRATNEKLFF. DNA for the CDR3: TGTGCCAGCAGACCACACAGGGCAACTAATGAAAAACTGTTTTTT.

V usage is TRBV18 and J usage is TRBJ1-2; 7 nucleotides agree with TRBD1. The germline V gene encodes CDR1 KGHSH and CDR2 LQKENI. V lost 8 bases to trimming and J lost 8 bases; unmatched junction nucleotides: 11. The CDR3 loop spans 13 amino acids. For the CDR3, the DNA is TGTGCCAGCACGCAAGGGGACAGACTGGGCTACACCTTC. As protein: CASTQGDRLGYTF. Looking up the rest from reference TRBV18 and TRBJ1-2 gives the full variable domain: NAGVMQNPRHLVRRRGQEARLRCSPMKGHSHVYWYRQLPEEGLKFMVYLQKENIIDESGMPKERFSAEFPKEGPSILRIQQVVRGDSAAYFCASTQGDRLGYTFGSGTRLTVV.

This clonotype was counted many times. The chain carries TRBV6-1 and TRBJ2-2; no firm D call. The CDR3 sequence is 16 residues long. Per the germline V gene, CDR1 is MNHNS and CDR2 is SASEGT. Between the trimmed V and J ends, which lost 5 bases and 0 bases, there was a span of 13 bases. CDR3 loop: CASSLNGPANTGELFF. DNA for the CDR3: TGTGCCAGCAGTCTCAATGGGCCGGCGAACACCGGGGAGCTGTTTTTT.

This clonotype showed up many times. The V call is TRBV7-3, the J call TRBJ2-3, with D possibly matching TRBD2 (7 bases). Trimming removed 5 bases from V and 3 bases from J, with 15 bases in between. CDR3 length: 15 amino acids. CDR1 SGHTA and CDR2 FQGTGA come from the germline V gene. The CDR3, as DNA: TGTGCCAGCAGCCTCCGGGGGGCTGGTACAGATACGCAGTATTTT. Translation: CASSLRGAGTDTQYF.